This is a list of T cell receptor beta chains from one sample in a study of spatial heterogeneity in lung cancer. MiXCR, run by TCRdb on the 5' RACE reads, gives a single entry per CDR3 protein. The repertoire holds about 120,000 distinct CDR3 sequences, less than 14% seen once, with roughly a quarter in the top ten. Material: PBMCs, obtained at follow-up. These receptors all stem from a female donor with early-stage non-small cell lung cancer. CDR3s leave out the opening cysteine and the closing phenylalanine or tryptophan. Clone size is given for some rows only: seen once, a few or many times, or a class if the clone is expanded.

few | TRBV24-1 | ATSVLSGLGVIEQF
many | TRBV20-1 | SANSADDTEAF
few | TRBV12-3/TRBV12-4 | ASSLDHMNTEAF
few | TRBV29-1 | SGGEANVLT
many | TRBV30 | AWSPGTGANEQY
. | TRBV10-2 | ASSTGFSYEQY
few | TRBV7-8 | ASSLEVASSYEQY
. | TRBV7-2 | ASSLVRSRTEQF
many | TRBV5-1 | ASSSSGRTGEGYT
. | TRBV20-1 | SARLGRNFNEQF
many | TRBV5-1 | ASSLWGPGELF
many | TRBV28 | ASSFGVDYGYT
few | TRBV10-3 | AISEGGTEQF
few | TRBV27 | ASSLVGVYEQY
. | TRBV20-1 | SAYGGMGEQF
many | TRBV9 | ASSAQLTVSGRAGTQY
few | TRBV13 | ASRAGLANYGYT